One and the same sample provided the 17 T cell receptor beta chains below, sequenced in a study of T cell responses to AZD1222 COVID-19 vaccine. Measured with immunoSEQ multiplex PCR; TCRdb has only the in-frame clones, and not every one. The data show approximately 150,000 clones, 70% to 90% seen once. Specimen: peripheral blood, collected 28 days after the second AZD1222 dose. These receptors all stem from an adult who received the AZD1222 COVID-19 vaccine.

The chain links TRBV6-4 to TRBJ2-3, with D tentatively TRBD2 (7 bases). This CDR3 has 14 amino acids. V was cut by 3 bases and J by 2 bases, with 9 bases left in between. Germline assignment: CDR1 MRHNA and CDR2 SNTAGT. The CDR3, as DNA: TGTGCCAGCAGTGAGGGGGGGCACACAGATACGCAGTATTTT. Protein product: CASSEGGHTDTQYF.

J is TRBJ1-1 and V is TRBV29-1; D gene unclear. The V end lost 5 bases, the J end lost 6 bases, and 7 bases lay between the germline ends. CDR1 and CDR2 (germline): SQVTM, ANQGSEA. CDR3 length: 10 amino acids. The CDR3 is CSVFLSEAFF. Here the CDR3 DNA reads TGCAGCGTTTTTCTCTCTGAAGCTTTCTTT.

The chain couples TRBV10-1 to TRBJ1-6; the D gene is possibly TRBD1 (6 bases). The germline V gene has CDR1 WNHNN and CDR2 SYGVQD (reference sequence). V dropped 0 bases and J dropped 10 bases, with 13 bases sitting between them. The CDR3 has 15 amino acids. The CDR3 sequence: CASSESRGGKSPLHF. The CDR3, as DNA: TGCGCCAGCAGTGAGTCCAGGGGTGGAAAGTCACCCCTCCACTTT.

V and J are TRBV7-3 and TRBJ2-1; 16 nucleotides line up with TRBD2. V shed 4 bases, J shed 8 bases, and the junction held 2 bases outside the gene matches. CDR3 length: 15 residues. The germline gives CDR1 SGHTA, CDR2 FQGTGA. CDR3 protein: CASSSGTSGGDEQFF. As DNA, the CDR3 is TGTGCCAGCAGCTCCGGGACTAGCGGGGGGGATGAGCAGTTCTTC.

This sequence joins TRBV5-4 and TRBJ1-6, with D perhaps TRBD1 (6 bases). The germline V and J ends were trimmed by 0 bases and 7 bases, with 11 bases remaining between them. This CDR3 is 15 amino acids long. From germline, CDR1 is SGHNT and CDR2 YYREEE (reference sequence). In nucleotides, the CDR3 is TGTGCCAGCAGCTTGGATTGGGGGCTGAATTCACCCCTCCACTTT. As protein: CASSLDWGLNSPLHF.

The chain is built from TRBV5-1 and TRBJ1-3; D call uncertain. This CDR3 is built from 16 residues. V gave up 0 bases and J gave up 2 bases, with 12 bases separating them. Germline V gene data show CDR1 as SGHRS and CDR2 as YFSETQ. CDR3 region: CASSLASGSAGNTIYF. As DNA, the CDR3 is TGCGCCAGCAGCTTGGCCTCGGGATCCGCTGGAAACACCATATATTTT.

This rearrangement joins TRBV30 to TRBJ1-5; D is ambiguous. Trimming removed 1 base at V and 0 bases at J, with 7 bases between. The CDR3 has 14 amino acids. Germline V lookup: CDR1 GTSNPN, CDR2 SVGIG (reference sequence). Here the CDR3 DNA reads TGTGCCTGGAGTGGGGGTTATAGCAATCAGCCCCAGCATTTT. This sequence encodes CAWSGGYSNQPQHF.

Turning to this clone: The germline gene is not matched at one end of the junction; a read error may be the cause. V gene TRBV12-3 or TRBV12-4 combines with J gene TRBJ2-5, with 8 bases aligning to TRBD1. This CDR3 is built from 13 residues. The CDR3 reads CASTLEAGGSQYF. In DNA, the CDR3 is TGTGCCAGCACTTTAGAGGCAGGGGGCTCCCAGTACTTC.

The chain uses TRBV6-5 and TRBJ1-6; no reliable D call. Trimming shortened V by 0 bases and J by 11 bases, and 14 bases separated the two germline ends. CDR1 and CDR2 from the germline V gene are MNHEY and SVGAGI. CDR3 size: 15 residues. The CDR3 reads CASSYSKEARTPLHF. The CDR3, as DNA: TGTGCCAGCAGTTACTCGAAGGAGGCAAGGACACCCCTCCACTTT.

The J gene is TRBJ1-3, the V gene TRBV6-1; D unclear. Germline V gene lookup returns CDR1 MNHNS and CDR2 SASEGT. CDR3 size: 13 residues. Trimming left V 8 bases short and J 0 bases short, with 8 bases between. The CDR3 bases are TGTGCCAGCTTCGAGGGCTCTGGAAACACCATATATTTT. Amino acids: CASFEGSGNTIYF.

V and J are TRBV3-1 (or the pseudogene TRBV3-2) and TRBJ2-6; 8 nucleotides match TRBD1. CDR1 is LGHDT and CDR2 is YNNKEL in the germline V gene (reference sequence). V lost 1 base to trimming and J lost 0 bases; unmatched junction nucleotides: 2. This CDR3 contains 17 residues. The CDR3 reads CASSQGTGHSGANVLTF. CDR3 sequence (DNA): TGTGCCAGCAGCCAAGGGACAGGGCACTCTGGGGCCAACGTCCTGACTTTC.

This clone appeared once. The chain links TRBV12-5 to TRBJ2-5; D possibly corresponds to TRBD2 (6 bases). The CDR3 spans 11 residues. The V and J ends lost 6 bases and 7 bases respectively, with 9 bases between them. Germline loops: CDR1 LGHNT, CDR2 FRNRAP. The CDR3 here is CASGRGMTQYF. The DNA for the CDR3 is TGTGCTAGTGGGCGCGGGATGACCCAGTACTTC.

CDR3 nucleotides: TGCGCCAGCAGCTTGGAGGCACAGGGGAGAACCCCCTACGAGCAGTACTTC. Translating gives CASSLEAQGRTPYEQYF. This chain connects TRBV5-1 to TRBJ2-7; 7 positions agree with TRBD1. J gave up 2 bases and V 0 bases, and 11 bases lay outside the gene matches. The CDR3 is 17 residues long. From germline, CDR1 is SGHRS and CDR2 YFSETQ.

This clone was recorded once. The V gene is TRBV7-3, the J gene TRBJ1-3, with 7 nucleotides matching TRBD1. With 4 bases clipped from V and 2 bases from J, the junction kept 2 bases outside the gene matches. Germline assignment: CDR1 SGHTA and CDR2 FQGTGA. This CDR3 has 14 residues. The CDR3: CASSSQGPGNTIYF. As DNA, the CDR3 is TGTGCCAGCAGCTCACAGGGGCCTGGAAACACCATATATTTT.

The chain carries TRBV12-3 or TRBV12-4 and TRBJ1-1, with 8 bases that match TRBD1. J lost 5 bases, V lost 6 bases, and 2 bases had no gene match. The CDR3 has 12 residues. Here the CDR3 reads CASRRQGTEAFF. CDR3 coding DNA: TGTGCCAGCAGAAGACAGGGGACTGAAGCTTTCTTT.

The CDR3 coding sequence is TGTGCCTGCGCGAACAGGGAGGATCAGCCCCAGCATTTT. Translating it yields CACANREDQPQHF. This chain joins TRBV30 and TRBJ1-5; D perhaps matches TRBD1 (6 bases). V was cut by 6 bases and J by 5 bases, with 14 bases left in between. Germline V gives CDR1 GTSNPN, CDR2 SVGIG (reference sequence). The CDR3 length is 13 residues.

The chain combines TRBV7-9 with TRBJ1-5, with no clear D. The CDR3 has 16 amino acids. Germline V lookup: CDR1 SEHNR, CDR2 FQNEAQ (reference sequence). Trimming stripped 7 bases from V and 4 bases from J, with 20 bases between. The CDR3 is CASNEGWGSLNQPQHF. The CDR3 DNA reads TGTGCCAGCAATGAGGGATGGGGAAGCCTGAATCAGCCCCAGCATTTT.